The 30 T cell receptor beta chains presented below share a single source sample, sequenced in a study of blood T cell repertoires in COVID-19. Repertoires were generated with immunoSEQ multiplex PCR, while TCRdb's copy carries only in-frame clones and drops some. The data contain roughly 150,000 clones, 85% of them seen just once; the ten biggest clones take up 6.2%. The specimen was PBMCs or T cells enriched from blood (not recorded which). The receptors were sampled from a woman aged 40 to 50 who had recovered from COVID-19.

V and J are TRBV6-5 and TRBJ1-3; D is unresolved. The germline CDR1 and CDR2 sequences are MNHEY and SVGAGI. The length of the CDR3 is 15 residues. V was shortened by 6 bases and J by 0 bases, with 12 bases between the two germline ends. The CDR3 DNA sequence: TGTGCCAGCAGCGATCTAGGGAGCTCTGGAAACACCATATATTTT. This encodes CASSDLGSSGNTIYF.

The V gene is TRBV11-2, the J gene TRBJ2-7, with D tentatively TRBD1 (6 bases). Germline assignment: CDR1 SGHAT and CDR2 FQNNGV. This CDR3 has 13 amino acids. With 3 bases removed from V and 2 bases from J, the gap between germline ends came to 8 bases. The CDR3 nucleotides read TGTGCCAGCAGCTTGAACAGGGCCTACGAGCAGTACTTC. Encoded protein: CASSLNRAYEQYF.

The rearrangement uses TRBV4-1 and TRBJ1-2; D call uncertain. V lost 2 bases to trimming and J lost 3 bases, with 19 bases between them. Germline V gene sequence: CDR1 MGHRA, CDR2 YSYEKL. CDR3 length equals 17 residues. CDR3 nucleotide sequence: TGCGCCAGCAGCCAATCCACCGCGACACGGTATTACTATGGCTACACCTTC. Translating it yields CASSQSTATRYYYGYTF.

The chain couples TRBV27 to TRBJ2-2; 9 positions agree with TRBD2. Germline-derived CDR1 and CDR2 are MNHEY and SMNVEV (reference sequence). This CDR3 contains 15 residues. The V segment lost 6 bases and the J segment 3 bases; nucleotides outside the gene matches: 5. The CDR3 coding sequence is TGTGCCAGCAGCCGACTAGCGGTGGACACCGGGGAGCTGTTTTTT. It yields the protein CASSRLAVDTGELFF.

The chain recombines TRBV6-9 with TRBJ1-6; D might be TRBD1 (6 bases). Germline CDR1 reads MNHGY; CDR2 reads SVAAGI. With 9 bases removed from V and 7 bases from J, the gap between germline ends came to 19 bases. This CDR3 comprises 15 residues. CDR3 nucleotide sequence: TGTGCCAGGCGGCGCCCGTGCAGGGGCAATTCACCCCTCCACTTT. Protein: CARRRPCRGNSPLHF.

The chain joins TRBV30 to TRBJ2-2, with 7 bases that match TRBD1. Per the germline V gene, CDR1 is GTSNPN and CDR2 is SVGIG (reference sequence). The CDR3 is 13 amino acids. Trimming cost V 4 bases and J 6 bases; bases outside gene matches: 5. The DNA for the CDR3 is TGTGCCTGGACTGACAGGGTTGCCGGGGAGCTGTTTTTT. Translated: CAWTDRVAGELFF.

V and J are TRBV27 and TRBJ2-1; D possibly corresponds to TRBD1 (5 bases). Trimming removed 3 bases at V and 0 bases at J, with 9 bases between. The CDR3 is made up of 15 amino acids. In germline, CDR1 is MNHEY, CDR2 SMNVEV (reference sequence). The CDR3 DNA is TGTGCCAGCAGTTTCGAACAGGTCTCCTACAATGAGCAGTTCTTC. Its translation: CASSFEQVSYNEQFF.

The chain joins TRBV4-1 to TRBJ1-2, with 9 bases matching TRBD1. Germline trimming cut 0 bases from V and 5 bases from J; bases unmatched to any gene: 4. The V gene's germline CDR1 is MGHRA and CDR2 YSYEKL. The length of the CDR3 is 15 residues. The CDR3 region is CASSQENRGRYGYTF. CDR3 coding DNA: TGCGCCAGCAGCCAAGAAAACAGGGGGCGTTATGGCTACACCTTC.

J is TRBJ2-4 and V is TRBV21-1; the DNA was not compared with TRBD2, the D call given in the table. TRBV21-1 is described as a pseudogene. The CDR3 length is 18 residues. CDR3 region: CASSTRGQGGVAKNIQYF. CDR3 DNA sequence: TGTGCCAGCAGCACGCGGGGGCAGGGCGGGGTAGCCAAAAACATTCAGTACTTC.

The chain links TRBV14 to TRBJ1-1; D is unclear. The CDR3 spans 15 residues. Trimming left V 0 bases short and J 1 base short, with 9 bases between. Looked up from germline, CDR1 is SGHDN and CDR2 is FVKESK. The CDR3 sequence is CASSQDSGRNTEAFF. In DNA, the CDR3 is TGTGCCAGCAGCCAAGATTCAGGCAGGAACACTGAAGCTTTCTTT.

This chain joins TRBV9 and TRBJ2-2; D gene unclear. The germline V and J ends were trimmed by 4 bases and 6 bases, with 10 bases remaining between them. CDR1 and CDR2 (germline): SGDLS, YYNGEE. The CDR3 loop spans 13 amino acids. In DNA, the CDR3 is TGTGCCAGCAGCCCGTATGGGCCCGGGGAGCTGTTTTTT. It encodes CASSPYGPGELFF.

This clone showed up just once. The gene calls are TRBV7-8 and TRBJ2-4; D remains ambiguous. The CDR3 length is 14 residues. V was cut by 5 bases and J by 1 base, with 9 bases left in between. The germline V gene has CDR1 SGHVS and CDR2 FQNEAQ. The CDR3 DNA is TGTGCCAGCAGCCCCGAGCTGGCCAAAAACATTCAGTACTTC. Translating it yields CASSPELAKNIQYF.

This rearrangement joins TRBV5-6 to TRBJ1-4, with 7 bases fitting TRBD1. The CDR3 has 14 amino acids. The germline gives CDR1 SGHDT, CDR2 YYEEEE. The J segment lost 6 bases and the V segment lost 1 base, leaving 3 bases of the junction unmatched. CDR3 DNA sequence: TGTGCCAGCAGCTTGTCCCAGGGGGATGAAAAACTGTTTTTT. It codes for CASSLSQGDEKLFF.

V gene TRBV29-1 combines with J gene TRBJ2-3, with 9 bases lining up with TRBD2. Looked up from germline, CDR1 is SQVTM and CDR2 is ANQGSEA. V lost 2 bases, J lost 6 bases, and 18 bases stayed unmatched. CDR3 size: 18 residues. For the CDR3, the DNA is TGCAGCGTTGAAAATTCCCAGGTTGCGGGAGGGGGACCCGATACGCAGTATTTT. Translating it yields CSVENSQVAGGGPDTQYF.

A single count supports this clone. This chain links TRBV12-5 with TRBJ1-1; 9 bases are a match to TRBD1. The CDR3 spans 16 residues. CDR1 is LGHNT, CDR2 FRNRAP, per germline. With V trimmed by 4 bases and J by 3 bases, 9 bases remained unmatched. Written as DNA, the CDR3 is TGTGCTAGTGGTTGGGGGACAGGGCCAACGGACACTGAAGCTTTCTTT. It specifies CASGWGTGPTDTEAFF.

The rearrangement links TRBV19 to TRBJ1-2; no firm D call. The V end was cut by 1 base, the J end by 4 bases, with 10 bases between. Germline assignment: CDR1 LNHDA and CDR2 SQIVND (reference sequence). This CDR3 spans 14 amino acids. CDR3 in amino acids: CASSIGFTGYGYTF. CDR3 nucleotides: TGTGCCAGTAGTATAGGATTTACGGGCTATGGCTACACCTTC.

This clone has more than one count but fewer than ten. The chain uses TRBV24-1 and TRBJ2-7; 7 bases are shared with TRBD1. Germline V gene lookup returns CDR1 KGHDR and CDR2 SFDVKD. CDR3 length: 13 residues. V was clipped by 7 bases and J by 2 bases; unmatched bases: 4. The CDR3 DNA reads TGTGCCACCAGCGACAGGGATCCCTACGAGCAGTACTTC. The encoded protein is CATSDRDPYEQYF.

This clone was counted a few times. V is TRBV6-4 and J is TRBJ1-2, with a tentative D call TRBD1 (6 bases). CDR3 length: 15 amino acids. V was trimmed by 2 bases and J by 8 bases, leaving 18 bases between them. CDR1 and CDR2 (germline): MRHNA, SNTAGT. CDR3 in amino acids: CASSDGGRQGRGYTF. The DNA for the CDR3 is TGTGCCAGCAGTGACGGGGGTAGGCAGGGGCGAGGCTACACCTTC.

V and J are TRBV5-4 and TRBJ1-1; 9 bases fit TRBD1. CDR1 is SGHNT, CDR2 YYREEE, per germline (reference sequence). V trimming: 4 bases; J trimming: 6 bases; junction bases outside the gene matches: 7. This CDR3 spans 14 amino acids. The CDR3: CASSERDRAAEAFF. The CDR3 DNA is TGTGCCAGCAGCGAACGGGACAGGGCAGCTGAAGCTTTCTTT.

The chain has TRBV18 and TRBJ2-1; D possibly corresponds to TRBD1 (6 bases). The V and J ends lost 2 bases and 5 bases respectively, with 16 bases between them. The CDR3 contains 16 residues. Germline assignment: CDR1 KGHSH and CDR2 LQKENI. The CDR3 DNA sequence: TGTGCCAGCTCACCAAGGGACAATGTGGTCGACAATGAGCAGTTCTTC. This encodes CASSPRDNVVDNEQFF.

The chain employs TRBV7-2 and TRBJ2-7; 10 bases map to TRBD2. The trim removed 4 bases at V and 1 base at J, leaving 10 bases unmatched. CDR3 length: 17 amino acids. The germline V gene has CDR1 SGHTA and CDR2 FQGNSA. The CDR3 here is CASSSILVSGGSYEQYF. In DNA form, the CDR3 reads TGTGCCAGCAGCTCCATCTTAGTTAGCGGGGGGTCCTACGAGCAGTACTTC.

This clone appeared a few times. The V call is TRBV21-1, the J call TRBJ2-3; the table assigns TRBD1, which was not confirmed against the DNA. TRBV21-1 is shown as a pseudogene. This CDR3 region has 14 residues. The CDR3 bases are TGTGCCAGCAGCAACAGGGTTGGAACAGATACGCAGTATTTT. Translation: CASSNRVGTDTQYF.

The DNA of the CDR3 is TGTGCCAGCAGCCAAAGGTCCGGGTCACCCCTCCACTTT. Its translation: CASSQRSGSPLHF. The chain links TRBV3-1 (or the pseudogene TRBV3-2) to TRBJ1-6; D ambiguous. Looked up from germline, CDR1 is LGHDT and CDR2 is YNNKEL (reference sequence). This CDR3 is built from 13 residues. V dropped 2 bases and J dropped 10 bases, with 9 bases sitting between them.

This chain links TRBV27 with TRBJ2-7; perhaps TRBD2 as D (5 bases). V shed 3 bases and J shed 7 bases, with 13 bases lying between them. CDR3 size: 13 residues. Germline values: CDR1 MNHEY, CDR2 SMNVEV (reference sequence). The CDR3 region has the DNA TGTGCCAGCAGTTTTATAATAGCGTCAGAGCAGTACTTC. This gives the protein CASSFIIASEQYF.

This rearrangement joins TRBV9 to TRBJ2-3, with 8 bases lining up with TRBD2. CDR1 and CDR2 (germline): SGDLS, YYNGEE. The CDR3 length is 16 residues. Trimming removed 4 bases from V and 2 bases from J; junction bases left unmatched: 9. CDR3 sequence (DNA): TGTGCCAGCAGCCCTGGACTAGCTTCATTCACAGATACGCAGTATTTT. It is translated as CASSPGLASFTDTQYF. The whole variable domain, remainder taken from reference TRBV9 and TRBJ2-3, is DSGVTQTPKHLITATGQRVTLRCSPRSGDLSVYWYQQSLDQGLQFLIQYYNGEERAKGNILERFSAQQFPDLHSELNLSSLELGDSALYFCASSPGLASFTDTQYFGPGTRLTVL.

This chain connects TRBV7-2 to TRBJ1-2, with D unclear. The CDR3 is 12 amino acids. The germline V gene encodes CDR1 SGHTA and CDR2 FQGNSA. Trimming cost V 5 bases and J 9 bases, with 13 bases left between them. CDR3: CASSPDGVSYTF. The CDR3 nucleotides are TGTGCCAGCAGCCCCGACGGGGTGAGCTACACCTTC.

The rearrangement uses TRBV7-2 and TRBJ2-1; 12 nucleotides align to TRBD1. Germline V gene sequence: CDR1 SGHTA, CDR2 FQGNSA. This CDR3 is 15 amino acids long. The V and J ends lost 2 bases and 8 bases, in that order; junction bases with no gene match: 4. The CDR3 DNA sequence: TGTGCCAGCAGCTTACCGGGACAGGGGGCGCATGAGCAGTTCTTC. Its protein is CASSLPGQGAHEQFF.

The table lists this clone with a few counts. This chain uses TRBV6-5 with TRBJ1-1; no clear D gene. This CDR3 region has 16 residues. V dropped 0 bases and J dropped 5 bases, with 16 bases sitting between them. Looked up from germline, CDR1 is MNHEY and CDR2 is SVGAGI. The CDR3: CASSYSARRRGTEAFF. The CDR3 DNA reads TGTGCCAGCAGTTACTCCGCCAGGCGGCGGGGAACTGAAGCTTTCTTT.

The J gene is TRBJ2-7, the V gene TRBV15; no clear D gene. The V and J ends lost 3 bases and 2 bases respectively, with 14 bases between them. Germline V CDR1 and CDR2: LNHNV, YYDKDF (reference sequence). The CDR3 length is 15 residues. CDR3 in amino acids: CATSSLKPLTYEQYF. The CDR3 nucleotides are TGTGCCACCAGCAGTCTAAAGCCTTTGACCTACGAGCAGTACTTC.

CDR3: CASSPSDSLGNEQFF. Here the CDR3 DNA reads TGCGCCAGCAGCCCTTCGGACAGTCTGGGCAATGAGCAGTTCTTC. V gene TRBV4-1 combines with J gene TRBJ2-1; D is perhaps TRBD1 (6 bases). This CDR3 comprises 15 residues. Looked up from germline, CDR1 is MGHRA and CDR2 is YSYEKL. Trimming took off 4 bases at V and 6 bases at J, with 16 bases between the two ends.